These 25 T cell receptor beta chains were sequenced from one sample in a study of CD8+ T cells in alopecia areata. RNA extraction was followed by reverse transcription into cDNA, which acted as the sequencing template. Profiled with immunoSEQ multiplex PCR; TCRdb holds only in-frame clones, not every one. The repertoire consists of roughly 250,000 clones, with about two thirds occurring once and the leading ten covering around 1.2%. Material: CD4+ T cells sorted from blood, obtained at week 0. The source of these receptors is a human donor with alopecia areata.

V gene TRBV12-5 combines with J gene TRBJ1-1; D gene uncertain. Germline V gene data show CDR1 as LGHNT and CDR2 as FRNRAP. CDR3 length: 12 amino acids. The V and J ends lost 0 bases and 6 bases respectively, with 5 bases between them. The CDR3 is CASGLVQSEAFF. CDR3 nucleotides: TGTGCTAGTGGTTTGGTACAGTCTGAAGCTTTCTTT.

This clone was seen a handful of times. The chain recombines TRBV2 with TRBJ2-1; D may match TRBD1 or TRBD2 (5 bases each). Trimming left V 6 bases short and J 0 bases short, with 21 bases between. Germline values: CDR1 SNHLY, CDR2 FYNNEI. The CDR3 has 18 residues. CDR3 residues: CASSGDRGYGISYNEQFF. The CDR3, as DNA: TGTGCCAGCAGCGGGGACCGAGGGTATGGTATCTCCTACAATGAGCAGTTCTTC.

The chain has TRBV30 and TRBJ2-5; D possibly corresponds to TRBD1 (5 bases). Trimming left V 2 bases short and J 0 bases short, with 13 bases between. The CDR3 is made up of 15 amino acids. Germline V gives CDR1 GTSNPN, CDR2 SVGIG (reference sequence). The CDR3, as DNA: TGTGCCTGGAGTCCCACTACAGGATACCAAGAGACCCAGTACTTC. Residues: CAWSPTTGYQETQYF.

With respect to this clone: An end of the junction differs from the germline gene, which may be a read error. V usage is TRBV5-1 and J usage is TRBJ2-3; the D is unclear. This CDR3 spans 13 amino acids. Germline CDR1 SGHRS, CDR2 YFSETQ. The CDR3 bases are TGTGCCAGCAGCCCGGGTGGTGCGGATACGCAGTATTTT. It translates to CASSPGGADTQYF.

CDR3 coding DNA: TGTGCCACCCAGGGGGGGAATTCACCCCTCCACTTT. Translation gives CATQGGNSPLHF. The J gene is TRBJ1-6, the V gene TRBV6-6, with 7 bases matching TRBD1. V gave up 10 bases and J gave up 7 bases; unmatched junction bases: 4. The V gene's germline CDR1 is MNHNY and CDR2 SVGAGI (reference sequence). This CDR3 has 12 amino acids.

The chain employs TRBV20-1 and TRBJ2-7; D is tentatively TRBD1 or TRBD2 (5 bases each). Germline CDR1 and CDR2: DFQATT and SNEGSKA (reference sequence). The CDR3 length is 11 residues. V gave up 3 bases and J gave up 8 bases, with 11 bases separating them. The CDR3 here is CSASGGTKQYF. Here the CDR3 DNA reads TGCAGTGCTAGTGGTGGGACCAAGCAGTACTTC.

The V gene is TRBV19, the J gene TRBJ1-2; TRBD1 is a possible D gene (6 bases). The germline V and J ends were trimmed by 3 bases and 9 bases, with 23 bases remaining between them. CDR1 is LNHDA and CDR2 is SQIVND in the germline V gene (reference sequence). The CDR3 consists of 16 residues. CDR3 amino acids: CASSIGTQGSGKSYTF. The CDR3, as DNA: TGTGCCAGTAGTATCGGAACACAGGGAAGCGGTAAGAGCTACACCTTC.

The chain uses TRBV10-3 and TRBJ2-5; possibly TRBD1 for D (6 bases). V was cut by 10 bases and J by 4 bases, with 22 bases left in between. CDR3 length: 15 residues. CDR1 and CDR2 (germline): ENHRY, SYGVKD. The DNA for the CDR3 is TGTGCCACGCGGACAGCCACCTCGGCAGGAGAGACCCAGTACTTC. Amino acids: CATRTATSAGETQYF.

J is TRBJ2-3 and V is TRBV29-1, with unresolved D. V lost 3 bases to trimming and J lost 7 bases, with 5 bases between them. Germline-derived CDR1 and CDR2 are SQVTM and ANQGSEA. This CDR3 contains 10 residues. CDR3 sequence reads: CSVEENTQYF. The CDR3 DNA follows: TGCAGCGTTGAGGAGAATACGCAGTATTTT.

The chain joins TRBV5-1 to TRBJ2-5; a weak D match, TRBD1 (5 bases). Germline V lookup: CDR1 SGHRS, CDR2 YFSETQ. This CDR3 is 14 amino acids long. The V and J ends lost 5 bases and 1 base respectively, with 12 bases between them. CDR3 nucleotide sequence: TGCGCCAGCAGTACTACAGGTAGCCAAGAGACCCAGTACTTC. Protein sequence: CASSTTGSQETQYF.

This clone appeared a few times. The identical CDR3 is also encoded by other nucleotide sequences in the sample. The V gene is TRBV29-1, the J gene TRBJ1-2; TRBD1 might be the D (5 bases). V lost 6 bases to trimming and J lost 6 bases, with 5 bases between them. This CDR3 has 9 amino acids. CDR1 is SQVTM and CDR2 is ANQGSEA in the germline V gene. In DNA, the CDR3 is TGCAGCGTGGGGGATGGCTACACCTTC. As protein: CSVGDGYTF.

J is TRBJ2-2 and V is TRBV4-1; 7 bases align to TRBD1. CDR1 and CDR2 from the germline V gene are MGHRA and YSYEKL. The CDR3 has 16 residues. Germline trimming cut 3 bases from V and 5 bases from J; bases unmatched to any gene: 9. The CDR3, as DNA: TGCGCCAGCAGCCATTTCGGGACAGACAGAACCGGGGAGCTGTTTTTT. This translates into CASSHFGTDRTGELFF.

The gene calls are TRBV2 and TRBJ2-5; D remains ambiguous. The germline V gene encodes CDR1 SNHLY and CDR2 FYNNEI. This CDR3 spans 13 amino acids. The germline V and J ends were trimmed by 5 bases and 3 bases, with 10 bases remaining between them. CDR3 sequence reads: CASSRLRKETQYF. In DNA, the CDR3 is TGTGCCAGCAGTCGACTGAGGAAAGAGACCCAGTACTTC.

This clone was detected once. V and J are TRBV27 and TRBJ1-1; 7 positions agree with TRBD1. Germline-derived CDR1 and CDR2 are MNHEY and SMNVEV (reference sequence). The J segment lost 0 bases and the V segment lost 5 bases, leaving 6 bases of the junction unmatched. The CDR3 is 15 amino acids. The CDR3 DNA follows: TGTGCCAGCAGTCCAGGGGACAGAATGAACACTGAAGCTTTCTTT. Amino acid sequence: CASSPGDRMNTEAFF.

This clone was counted between two and nine times. The chain joins TRBV18 to TRBJ1-1, with TRBD1 matching over 7 bases. Trimming removed 4 bases from V and 8 bases from J; junction bases left unmatched: 4. The CDR3 is 12 amino acids. Per the germline V gene, CDR1 is KGHSH and CDR2 is LQKENI. The CDR3 region is CASSQGGREAFF. The CDR3, as DNA: TGTGCCAGCTCACAAGGGGGCCGAGAAGCTTTCTTT.

CDR3 in DNA: TGTGCCAGCAGCTTAGTAAACTCGAGAGGCCATGAGCAGTTCTTC. It is translated as CASSLVNSRGHEQFF. V and J are TRBV11-2 and TRBJ2-1; D gene ambiguous. CDR1 and CDR2 (germline): SGHAT, FQNNGV. There are 15 residues in the CDR3. Deletions cut 1 base from V and 8 bases from J, with 15 bases between. The variable domain in full, completed from reference TRBV11-2 and TRBJ2-1, reads EAGVAQSPRYKIIEKRQSVAFWCNPISGHATLYWYQQILGQGPKLLIQFQNNGVVDDSQLPKDRFSAERLKGVDSTLKIQPAKLEDSAVYLCASSLVNSRGHEQFFGPGTRLTVL.

This sequence joins TRBV30 and TRBJ2-3, with D unclear. V lost 0 bases and J lost 2, with 9 bases in between. Germline V CDR1 and CDR2: GTSNPN, SVGIG (reference sequence). The CDR3 is 14 amino acids. The CDR3 here is CAWSVFIFTDTQYF. The CDR3, as DNA: TGTGCCTGGAGTGTCTTTATATTCACAGATACGCAGTATTTT. The full variable domain, rest sourced from reference TRBV30 and TRBJ2-3, is SQTIHQWPATLVQPVGSPLSLECTVEGTSNPNLYWYRQAAGRGLQLLFYSVGIGQISSEVPQNLSASRPQDRQFILSSKKLLLSDSGFYLCAWSVFIFTDTQYFGPGTRLTVL.

The V gene is TRBV30, the J gene TRBJ2-2; perhaps TRBD1 as D (6 bases). This CDR3 comprises 13 residues. Trimming pared 0 bases from V and 6 bases from J, leaving 8 bases between. Per germline, CDR1 GTSNPN and CDR2 SVGIG (reference sequence). CDR3 region: CAWSVPGAGELFF. In DNA form, the CDR3 reads TGTGCCTGGAGTGTACCAGGGGCCGGGGAGCTGTTTTTT.

CDR3 protein: CASSQSWAGVNEQFF. The CDR3 DNA is TGTGCCAGCAGCCAAAGTTGGGCAGGGGTAAATGAGCAGTTCTTC. The gene calls are TRBV14 and TRBJ2-1, with a weak D call TRBD1 (6 bases). Germline CDR1 SGHDN, CDR2 FVKESK. The CDR3 runs to 15 residues. The V gene lost 2 bases and the J gene lost 7 bases, with 15 bases spanning the gap. Full variable domain (outside the CDR3, taken from reference TRBV14 and TRBJ2-1): EAGVTQFPSHSVIEKGQTVTLRCDPISGHDNLYWYRRVMGKEIKFLLHFVKESKQDESGMPNNRFLAERTGGTYSTLKVQPAELEDSGVYFCASSQSWAGVNEQFFGPGTRLTVL.

This chain connects TRBV7-8 to TRBJ2-2; possibly TRBD1 or TRBD2 for D (5 bases each). This CDR3 contains 19 residues. The V gene lost 6 bases and the J gene lost 2 bases, with 25 bases spanning the gap. The V gene's germline CDR1 is SGHVS and CDR2 FQNEAQ. Here the CDR3 reads CASSQRPSSGTTNTGELFF. The CDR3 region has the DNA TGTGCCAGCAGTCAACGTCCCTCCTCCGGGACGACTAACACCGGGGAGCTGTTTTTT.

V and J are TRBV4-3 and TRBJ2-7; D is ambiguous. Trimming left V 0 bases short and J 5 bases short, with 8 bases between. The CDR3 length is 13 residues. Germline CDR1 and CDR2: LGHNA and YSLEER. The CDR3 coding sequence is TGCGCCAGCAGCCAAGATGCTTTTGACGAGCAGTACTTC. Translation gives CASSQDAFDEQYF.

This chain joins TRBV5-1 and TRBJ2-5; 11 bases agree with TRBD1. Trimming removed 7 bases from V and 5 bases from J; junction bases left unmatched: 10. Germline loops: CDR1 SGHRS, CDR2 YFSETQ. The CDR3 length is 15 residues. The CDR3 loop reads CASGPTGQGAETQYF. The CDR3, as DNA: TGCGCCAGCGGACCTACCGGACAGGGGGCGGAGACCCAGTACTTC.

The chain recombines TRBV5-1 with TRBJ1-2; 8 positions agree with TRBD1. Trimming took 4 bases from V and 8 from J; bases not matched to a gene: 10. The CDR3 runs to 14 residues. CDR1 SGHRS and CDR2 YFSETQ come from the germline V gene. CDR3 amino acids: CASSVGQGPEGYTF. In nucleotides, the CDR3 is TGCGCCAGCAGCGTTGGACAGGGCCCCGAGGGCTACACCTTC.

The genes are TRBV7-9 and TRBJ1-2; no clear D. The CDR3 totals 15 residues. The V gene's germline CDR1 is SEHNR and CDR2 FQNEAQ (reference sequence). V was shortened by 0 bases and J by 5 bases, with 13 bases between the two germline ends. This CDR3 is CASSLAHKGSYGYTF. The CDR3 DNA sequence: TGTGCCAGCAGCTTAGCGCATAAAGGATCGTATGGCTACACCTTC.

A few counts support this clone. In DNA form, the CDR3 reads TGTGCCAGCAGTTACGGCGGGGGGGCGGGCGAGCAGTACTTC. As protein: CASSYGGGAGEQYF. V is TRBV6-5 and J is TRBJ2-7; 9 bases fit TRBD2. The CDR3 covers 14 residues. CDR1 and CDR2 (germline): MNHEY, SVGAGI. The V and J ends lost 2 bases and 6 bases, in that order; junction bases with no gene match: 5.